Below, 24 T cell receptor beta chains from the same sample are listed, as sequenced in a study of CD8 T cells in Susac syndrome. Random hexamers primed reverse transcription of about 0.45 to 1 ug RNA. MiXCR was run by TCRdb on the immunoSEQ multiplex PCR reads, yielding one entry per CDR3 protein. The sample yields over 80,000 distinct CDR3 sequences, 94% seen once. Sequenced input: CD8+ T cells from PBMCs. The receptors derive from a human donor with Susac syndrome.

The V gene is TRBV6-2 or TRBV6-3, the J gene TRBJ2-7; perhaps TRBD2 as D (5 bases). V lost 7 bases and J 0 bases, leaving 10 bases between the germline ends. The V gene's germline CDR1 is MNHEY and CDR2 SVGEGT. The CDR3 runs 13 residues. DNA of the CDR3: TGTGCCAGCACCTTCGGAGGCTCCTACGAGCAGTACTTC. Amino acids: CASTFGGSYEQYF.

The chain joins TRBV5-1 to TRBJ2-5; TRBD2 aligns across 7 bases. The CDR3 sequence is 14 residues long. With 4 bases clipped from V and 5 bases from J, the junction kept 8 bases outside the gene matches. Germline V gene data show CDR1 as SGHRS and CDR2 as YFSETQ. CDR3 amino acids: CASSARKGGETQYF. CDR3 DNA: TGCGCCAGCAGCGCCCGGAAGGGAGGGGAGACCCAGTACTTC.

The chain carries TRBV28 and TRBJ2-5, with TRBD2 matching 9 bases. The CDR3 consists of 15 residues. Germline CDR1 reads MDHEN; CDR2 reads SYDVKM. Unmatched junction bases numbered 4, after V lost 3 bases and J lost 2 bases. Written as DNA, the CDR3 is TGTGCCAGCAGTTTGCTAGCGGGGAGACAAGAGACCCAGTACTTC. It yields the protein CASSLLAGRQETQYF. The variable domain in full, completed from reference TRBV28 and TRBJ2-5, reads DVKVTQSSRYLVKRTGEKVFLECVQDMDHENMFWYRQDPGLGLRLIYFSYDVKMKEKGDIPEGYSVSREKKERFSLILESASTNQTSMYLCASSLLAGRQETQYFGPGTRLLVL.

This chain uses TRBV4-3 with TRBJ1-3; D unresolved. Trimming removed 1 base at V and 1 base at J, with 5 bases between. Germline-derived CDR1 and CDR2 are LGHNA and YSLEER. This CDR3 comprises 14 residues. The CDR3 DNA follows: TGCGCCAGCAGCCAAGGGGCTTCTGGAAACACCATATATTTT. Amino acids: CASSQGASGNTIYF.

This clonotype was recorded a few times. CDR3 in amino acids: CASSLGTAYEQYF. CDR3 nucleotides: TGTGCCAGCAGCTTGGGGACAGCCTACGAGCAGTACTTC. The chain has TRBV11-2 and TRBJ2-7, with 7 positions matching TRBD1. This CDR3 is 13 amino acids long. The ends lost 3 bases at V and 2 bases at J; junction bases unmatched: 1. Germline V gives CDR1 SGHAT, CDR2 FQNNGV.

The chain employs TRBV13 and TRBJ2-7; 8 bases map to TRBD1. V lost 7 bases to trimming and J lost 2 bases; unmatched junction nucleotides: 10. The CDR3 has 15 residues. In germline, CDR1 is PRHDT, CDR2 FYEKMQ (reference sequence). DNA of the CDR3: TGTGCCAGCACCACTCTACAGGGGGGAACCTACGAGCAGTACTTC. The encoded protein is CASTTLQGGTYEQYF.

This clonotype came up once. The V call is TRBV11-2, the J call TRBJ1-1; no definite D call. The CDR3 totals 13 residues. Germline V gives CDR1 SGHAT, CDR2 FQNNGV. V lost 0 bases and J lost 7, with 9 bases in between. The CDR3 coding sequence is TGTGCCAGCAGCTTAGACAGGCACAGTGAAGCTTTCTTT. Its translation: CASSLDRHSEAFF.

This chain uses TRBV29-1 with TRBJ2-2; D not certain. The V gene lost 7 bases and the J gene lost 5 bases, with 17 bases spanning the gap. Germline CDR1 SQVTM, CDR2 ANQGSEA. The CDR3 covers 14 residues. CDR3 loop: CSAGNPQRTGELFF. For the CDR3, the DNA is TGCAGCGCGGGCAACCCCCAGAGGACCGGGGAGCTGTTTTTT.

The rearrangement uses TRBV21-1 and TRBJ1-4; the DNA was not compared with TRBD1, the D call given in the table. TRBV21-1 is labeled a pseudogene. The CDR3 loop spans 12 amino acids. The DNA of the CDR3 is TGTGCCAGCCCCGACAGGGTTGAAAAACTGTTTTTT. Translation: CASPDRVEKLFF.

The J gene is TRBJ2-7, the V gene TRBV5-6; TRBD1 aligns across 7 bases. The V segment lost 1 base and the J segment 2 bases; nucleotides outside the gene matches: 9. The CDR3 runs 16 residues. The germline V gene encodes CDR1 SGHDT and CDR2 YYEEEE. The CDR3 coding sequence is TGTGCCAGCAGCTTGATTCGGACAGGTCAGACCTACGAGCAGTACTTC. It specifies CASSLIRTGQTYEQYF.

The V gene is TRBV27, the J gene TRBJ2-5, with TRBD2 identical over 7 bases. Germline trimming cut 5 bases from V and 1 base from J; bases unmatched to any gene: 4. The germline V gene encodes CDR1 MNHEY and CDR2 SMNVEV (reference sequence). This CDR3 is built from 14 residues. Here the CDR3 reads CASSPPGGQETQYF. The DNA of the CDR3 is TGTGCCAGCAGTCCGCCGGGGGGCCAAGAGACCCAGTACTTC.

The chain is built from TRBV25-1 and TRBJ2-1; D perhaps matches TRBD2 (5 bases). Between the trimmed V and J ends, which lost 4 bases and 12 bases, there was a span of 10 bases. CDR3 length: 11 amino acids. Germline CDR1 MGHDK, CDR2 SYGVNS. The CDR3 loop is CASSGGVGQFF. The CDR3, as DNA: TGTGCCAGCAGTGGGGGAGTCGGGCAGTTCTTC.

V is TRBV2 and J is TRBJ2-6, with a weak D call TRBD2 (5 bases). V lost 8 bases, J lost 0 bases, and 11 bases lay in between. Germline CDR1 SNHLY, CDR2 FYNNEI. The CDR3 totals 15 residues. The CDR3 reads CASRDTHSGANVLTF. The CDR3 DNA is TGTGCCAGCCGGGATACCCACTCTGGGGCCAACGTCCTGACTTTC.

This rearrangement joins TRBV15 to TRBJ2-1; the D gene is possibly TRBD2 (7 bases). The CDR3 is 17 amino acids. Trimming stripped 0 bases from V and 2 bases from J, with 14 bases between. Germline V gives CDR1 LNHNV, CDR2 YYDKDF (reference sequence). CDR3 DNA: TGTGCCACCAGCAGAGATCGAGGGGAGGGGGCCTACAATGAGCAGTTCTTC. It yields the protein CATSRDRGEGAYNEQFF.

A single count supports this clonotype. This sequence joins TRBV30 and TRBJ1-5; TRBD1 is a possible D gene (5 bases). Germline V gives CDR1 GTSNPN, CDR2 SVGIG (reference sequence). The CDR3 length is 15 residues. V lost 2 bases and J 5 bases, leaving 16 bases between the germline ends. The CDR3, as DNA: TGTGCCTGGAGTACTGGGACTGATGAACATCAGCCCCAGCATTTT. Translated, it gives CAWSTGTDEHQPQHF. The whole variable domain, remainder taken from reference TRBV30 and TRBJ1-5, is SQTIHQWPATLVQPVGSPLSLECTVEGTSNPNLYWYRQAAGRGLQLLFYSVGIGQISSEVPQNLSASRPQDRQFILSSKKLLLSDSGFYLCAWSTGTDEHQPQHFGDGTRLSIL.

This clonotype was counted a single time. The chain carries TRBV7-9 and TRBJ2-3, with D unclear. The V and J ends lost 3 bases and 5 bases respectively, with 15 bases between them. CDR3 length equals 15 residues. Germline lookup yields CDR1 SEHNR and CDR2 FQNEAQ (reference sequence). DNA for the CDR3: TGTGCCAGCAGCTTGTTTTTCGGTTATGGAGATACGCAGTATTTT. This gives the protein CASSLFFGYGDTQYF.

CDR3 loop: CASSLELDRAYEQYF. The CDR3 coding sequence is TGTGCCAGCAGCTTAGAATTGGACAGGGCCTACGAGCAGTACTTC. The chain combines TRBV7-2 with TRBJ2-7; TRBD1 aligns across 8 bases. The ends lost 1 base at V and 2 bases at J; junction bases unmatched: 4. The CDR3 extends over 15 amino acids. CDR1 and CDR2 (germline): SGHTA, FQGNSA.

This chain links TRBV28 with TRBJ2-1; 13 positions match TRBD2. V dropped 5 bases and J dropped 9; count of bases not matched to a gene: 10. This CDR3 is built from 16 residues. Germline values: CDR1 MDHEN, CDR2 SYDVKM. The CDR3 reads CASSNSGTSGIGEQFF. CDR3 in DNA: TGTGCCAGCAGTAACTCCGGGACTAGCGGGATAGGTGAGCAGTTCTTC.

This chain connects TRBV3-1 to TRBJ1-1; tentatively, D is TRBD1 (5 bases). Trimming removed 4 bases at V and 5 bases at J, with 11 bases between. CDR3 length: 13 residues. Germline lookup yields CDR1 LGHDT and CDR2 YNNKEL (reference sequence). The CDR3 loop is CASSPWGRTEAFF. DNA of the CDR3: TGTGCCAGCAGCCCGTGGGGGAGGACTGAAGCTTTCTTT.

This sequence joins TRBV28 and TRBJ2-2; D is ambiguous. Trimming cost V 8 bases and J 6 bases, with 13 bases left between them. The CDR3 loop spans 13 amino acids. The germline V gene has CDR1 MDHEN and CDR2 SYDVKM. CDR3 nucleotides: TGTGCCAGCGGCCCGGTACCTCCCGGGGAGCTGTTTTTT. As protein: CASGPVPPGELFF.

This CDR3 reads CASSSLTGLEQYF. The DNA of the CDR3 is TGTGCCAGCAGCTCACTAACGGGGCTCGAGCAGTACTTC. The V call is TRBV7-9, the J call TRBJ2-7, with D possibly called TRBD1 or TRBD2 (5 bases each). This CDR3 comprises 13 residues. Per germline, CDR1 SEHNR and CDR2 FQNEAQ (reference sequence). Trimming shortened V by 4 bases and J by 6 bases, and 13 bases separated the two germline ends.

J is TRBJ2-7 and V is TRBV13; weak D call: TRBD1 (6 bases). The V end was cut by 2 bases, the J end by 1 base, with 9 bases between. This CDR3 region has 14 residues. Germline V lookup: CDR1 PRHDT, CDR2 FYEKMQ (reference sequence). CDR3 sequence (DNA): TGTGCCAGCAGCTTATCCGACAGGTCCTACGAGCAGTACTTC. The encoded protein is CASSLSDRSYEQYF.

The chain uses TRBV28 and TRBJ1-6, with no clear D. This CDR3 has 19 residues. Germline lookup yields CDR1 MDHEN and CDR2 SYDVKM. V shed 2 bases and J shed 0 bases, with 17 bases lying between them. The CDR3 sequence: CASSLLPLRKSSYNSPLHF. The DNA for the CDR3 is TGTGCCAGCAGTTTACTTCCTCTCAGGAAAAGCTCCTATAATTCACCCCTCCACTTT.

The chain uses TRBV15 and TRBJ2-7; 10 nucleotides align to TRBD2. Trimming at V came to 4 bases and at J to 6 bases, leaving 15 bases not matched to a gene. There are 17 residues in the CDR3. The V gene's germline CDR1 is LNHNV and CDR2 YYDKDF (reference sequence). For the CDR3, the DNA is TGTGCCACCAGCATCTACTTCGGACTAGCGGATCCGTTCGAGCAGTACTTC. It is translated as CATSIYFGLADPFEQYF.